The rows below give T cell receptor beta chains drawn from one sample of a study of T-cell memory formation after mild COVID-19. TCRdb reprocessed the 5' RACE reads with MiXCR, giving one entry per CDR3 protein. The repertoire holds 150,000 to 200,000 distinct CDR3 sequences, with about 18% as singletons. Sequencing was done on a sample of PBMCs or a T cell subset sorted from them (not recorded which). The origin of the receptors is a young man who had mild COVID-19 (a few samples of this study predate the infection). Cell type and time point are not known. CDR3s include the opening cysteine and the closing phenylalanine or tryptophan. A D gene is named only where the DNA matches it firmly. A clone size is listed for some rows: how often the clone was seen (once, few, many), or a class if it is expanded.

V gene	D gene	clone size	J gene	CDR3 DNA	CDR3 protein
TRBV3-1	NA	NA	TRBJ2-4	TGTGCCAGCAGCCAATTACCGGGGGGCGCGGGTGCCAAAAACATTCAGTACTTC	CASSQLPGGAGAKNIQYF
TRBV5-1	NA	few	TRBJ2-1	TGCGCCAGCAGCTTGGCGGGACTTGGGCAGTTCTTC	CASSLAGLGQFF
TRBV6-5	NA	NA	TRBJ2-5	TGTGCCAGCAGTAATACACCGCAAGAGACCCAGTACTTC	CASSNTPQETQYF
TRBV7-9	NA	few	TRBJ2-5	TGTGCCAGCAGCAGGGACACTCGCCAAGAGACCCAGTACTTC	CASSRDTRQETQYF
TRBV7-3	TRBD2	NA	TRBJ2-3	TGTGCCAGCAGCTTAGATCCCAGCGGGGGGATAACAGATACGCAGTATTTT	CASSLDPSGGITDTQYF
TRBV18	TRBD1	NA	TRBJ1-4	TGTGCCAGCTCGACCCCCAGACAGGGTTGGGAAGAAAAACTGTTTTTT	CASSTPRQGWEEKLFF
TRBV5-1	NA	few	TRBJ2-5	TGCGCCAGCAGCTTGATACCGGCGGAGACCCAGTACTTC	CASSLIPAETQYF
TRBV29-1	TRBD1	NA	TRBJ1-1	TGCAGCGGGGGACAGATGAACACTGAAGCTTTCTTT	CSGGQMNTEAFF
TRBV3-1	NA	many	TRBJ2-7	TGTGCCAGCAGCCAAGGGTACGAGCAGTACTTC	CASSQGYEQYF
TRBV28	TRBD1	few	TRBJ1-5	TGTGCCAGCAGGGGGGACAGAGGGAATCAGCCCCAGCATTTT	CASRGDRGNQPQHF
TRBV11-2	TRBD1	NA	TRBJ2-5	TGTGCCAGCAGTACCAATTGGGTCAGGGGGGAGACCCAGTACTTC	CASSTNWVRGETQYF
TRBV14	TRBD2	few	TRBJ2-1	TGTGCCAGCAGCTCGCTCCCGGGACTAGCGGGAGGCAATGAGCAGTTCTTC	CASSSLPGLAGGNEQFF
TRBV3-1	TRBD2	NA	TRBJ2-3	TGTGCCAGCAGCCAAGCTAGCGGGGGGGCAGATACGCAGTATTTT	CASSQASGGADTQYF
TRBV6-1	TRBD1	once	TRBJ1-1	TGTGCCAGCAGTGAACCGGGACAGGGGAGGCCTGAAGCTTTCTTT	CASSEPGQGRPEAFF
TRBV12-3/TRBV12-4	NA	few	TRBJ2-2	TGTGCCAGCAGACAGGTCAACACCGGGGAGCTGTTTTTT	CASRQVNTGELFF
TRBV20-1	NA	NA	TRBJ2-2	TGCAGTGCCCCCGGGACCTCGCAGACCGGGGAGCTGTTTTTT	CSAPGTSQTGELFF
TRBV5-1	NA	NA	TRBJ1-4	TGCGCCAGCAGCGAGGGTGTTGCGGGGGAAAAACTGTTTTTT	CASSEGVAGEKLFF
TRBV10-3	TRBD2	NA	TRBJ2-5	TGTGCCATCAGTGAAGCCGGGACTAGCGGGGGGACCCAAGAGACCCAGTACTTC	CAISEAGTSGGTQETQYF
TRBV5-1	NA	few	TRBJ1-1	TGCGCCAGCAGCCTACGGGGTGGCGGCGGGGTAGCTTTCTTT	CASSLRGGGGVAFF
TRBV5-4	NA	once	TRBJ1-5	TGTGCCAGCAGCTTCGGGAGGGGTCAGCCCCAGCATTTT	CASSFGRGQPQHF
TRBV20-1	TRBD2	NA	TRBJ2-5	TGCAGTGCTAGAGCCCCTAGCGGGAACCAAGAGACCCAGTACTTC	CSARAPSGNQETQYF
TRBV5-1	TRBD2	NA	TRBJ2-2	TGCGCCAGCAGCTCCACTAGCGGGGGGCCCGGGGAGCTGTTTTTT	CASSSTSGGPGELFF
TRBV5-1	NA	many	TRBJ2-5	TGCGCCAGCAGCTTGGCGGGGACGTCCCAAGAGACCCAGTACTTC	CASSLAGTSQETQYF
TRBV20-1	TRBD2	NA	TRBJ2-1	TGCAGTGCTGCTAGCGGGGGCCGCTCCTACAATGAGCAGTTCTTC	CSAASGGRSYNEQFF
TRBV12-3/TRBV12-4	NA	NA	TRBJ2-5	TGTGCCAGCAGTTTGATGGGGATGGCTGGAGGAGAGACCCAGTACTTC	CASSLMGMAGGETQYF
TRBV2	NA	NA	TRBJ2-1	TGTGCCAGCAGTGAAGAGGGATGGAGTGAGCAGTTCTTC	CASSEEGWSEQFF
TRBV5-1	NA	few	TRBJ2-3	TGCGCCAGCAGGCCCGGGGACCGGGGGAGCACAGATACGCAGTATTTT	CASRPGDRGSTDTQYF
TRBV4-2	TRBD2	NA	TRBJ2-5	TGTGCCAGCAGCCGGGGACTAGCGGACCAAGAGACCCAGTACTTC	CASSRGLADQETQYF
TRBV3-1	NA	few	TRBJ1-2	TGTGCCAGCAGCCAGACAAACTATGGCTACACCTTC	CASSQTNYGYTF
TRBV6-5	NA	few	TRBJ1-2	TGTGCCAGCAGCCAACCTGGGAGGGGAGACGGCTACACCTTC	CASSQPGRGDGYTF
TRBV5-1	TRBD1	NA	TRBJ2-1	TGCGCCAGCAGCCCGGACAGGGGGGATGAGCAGTTCTTC	CASSPDRGDEQFF